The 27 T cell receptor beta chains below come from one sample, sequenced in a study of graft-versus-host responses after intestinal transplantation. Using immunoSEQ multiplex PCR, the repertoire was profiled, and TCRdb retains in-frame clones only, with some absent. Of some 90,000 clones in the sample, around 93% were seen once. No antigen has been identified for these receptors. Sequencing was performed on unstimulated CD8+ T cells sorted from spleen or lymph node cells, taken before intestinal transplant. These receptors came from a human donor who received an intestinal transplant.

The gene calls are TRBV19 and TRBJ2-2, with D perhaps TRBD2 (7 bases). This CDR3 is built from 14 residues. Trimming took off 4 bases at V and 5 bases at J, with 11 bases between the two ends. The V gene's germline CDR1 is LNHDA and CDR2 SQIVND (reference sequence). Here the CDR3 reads CASSTRGGTGELFF. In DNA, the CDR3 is TGTGCCAGTAGTACCAGGGGAGGGACCGGGGAGCTGTTTTTT.

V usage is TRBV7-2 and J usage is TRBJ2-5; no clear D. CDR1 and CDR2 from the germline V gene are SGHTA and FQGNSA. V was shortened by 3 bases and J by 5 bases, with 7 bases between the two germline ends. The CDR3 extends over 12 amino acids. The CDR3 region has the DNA TGTGCCAGCAGCTTTGGAGCGGAGACCCAGTACTTC. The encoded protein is CASSFGAETQYF.

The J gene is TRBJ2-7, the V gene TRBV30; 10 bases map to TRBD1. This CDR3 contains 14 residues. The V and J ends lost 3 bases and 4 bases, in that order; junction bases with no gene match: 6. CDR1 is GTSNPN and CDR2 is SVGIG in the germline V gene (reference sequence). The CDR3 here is CAWSLGTGAYEQYF. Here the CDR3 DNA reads TGTGCCTGGAGCCTAGGGACAGGGGCATACGAGCAGTACTTC.

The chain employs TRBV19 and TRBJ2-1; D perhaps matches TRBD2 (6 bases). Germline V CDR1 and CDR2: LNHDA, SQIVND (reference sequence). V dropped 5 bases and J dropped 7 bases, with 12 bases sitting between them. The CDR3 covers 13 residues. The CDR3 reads CASSDGSWNEQFF. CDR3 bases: TGTGCCAGTAGTGACGGGAGTTGGAATGAGCAGTTCTTC.

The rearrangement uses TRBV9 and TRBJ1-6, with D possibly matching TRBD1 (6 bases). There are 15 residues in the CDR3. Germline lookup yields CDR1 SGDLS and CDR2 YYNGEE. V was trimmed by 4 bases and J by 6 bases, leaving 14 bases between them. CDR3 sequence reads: CASSPADSFNSPLHF. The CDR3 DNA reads TGTGCCAGCAGCCCAGCGGACAGCTTTAATTCACCCCTCCACTTT.

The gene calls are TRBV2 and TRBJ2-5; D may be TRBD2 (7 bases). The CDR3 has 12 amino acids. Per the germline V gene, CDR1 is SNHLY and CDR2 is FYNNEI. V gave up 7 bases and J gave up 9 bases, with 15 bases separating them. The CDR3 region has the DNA TGTGCCAGCATGGGGGGGGAGGGGGCCCAGTACTTC. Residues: CASMGGEGAQYF.

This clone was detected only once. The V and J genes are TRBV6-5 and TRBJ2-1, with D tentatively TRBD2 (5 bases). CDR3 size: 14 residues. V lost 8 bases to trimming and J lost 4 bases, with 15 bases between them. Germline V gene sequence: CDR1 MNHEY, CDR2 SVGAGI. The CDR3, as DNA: TGTGCCAGCCATACTAGTGAAACTTACAATGAGCAGTTCTTC. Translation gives CASHTSETYNEQFF.

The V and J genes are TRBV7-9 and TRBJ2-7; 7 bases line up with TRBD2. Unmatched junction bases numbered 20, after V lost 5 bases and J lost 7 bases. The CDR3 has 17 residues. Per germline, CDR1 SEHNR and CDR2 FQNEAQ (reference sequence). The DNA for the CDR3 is TGTGCCAGCAGCACTACCCGGGCTAGCGGAGGGGCTGGAGAGCAGTACTTC. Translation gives CASSTTRASGGAGEQYF.

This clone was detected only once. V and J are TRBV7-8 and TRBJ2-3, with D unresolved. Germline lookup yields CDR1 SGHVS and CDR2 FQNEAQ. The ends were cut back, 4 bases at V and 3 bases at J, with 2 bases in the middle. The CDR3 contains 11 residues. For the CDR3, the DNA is TGTGCCAGCAGCTCTACAGATACGCAGTATTTT. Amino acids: CASSSTDTQYF. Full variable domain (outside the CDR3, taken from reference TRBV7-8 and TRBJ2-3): GAGVSQSPRYKVAKRGQDVALRCDPISGHVSLFWYQQALGQGPEFLTYFQNEAQLDKSGLPSDRFFAERPEGSVSTLKIQRTQQEDSAVYLCASSSTDTQYFGPGTRLTVL.

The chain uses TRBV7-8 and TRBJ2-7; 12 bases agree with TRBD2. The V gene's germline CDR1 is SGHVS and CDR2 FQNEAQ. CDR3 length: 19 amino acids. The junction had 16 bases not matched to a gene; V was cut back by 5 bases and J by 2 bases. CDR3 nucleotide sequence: TGTGCCAGCAGCCCACCAGCCGGACTAGCGGGGCAAGACCCCTACGAGCAGTACTTC. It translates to CASSPPAGLAGQDPYEQYF.

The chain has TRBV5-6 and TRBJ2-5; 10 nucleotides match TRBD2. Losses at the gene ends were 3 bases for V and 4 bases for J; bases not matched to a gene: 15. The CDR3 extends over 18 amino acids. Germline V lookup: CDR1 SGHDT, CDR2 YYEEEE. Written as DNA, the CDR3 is TGTGCCAGCAGCTCGTTTGGTAGCGGGGGGCCTGTAGGAGAGACCCAGTACTTC. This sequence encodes CASSSFGSGGPVGETQYF.

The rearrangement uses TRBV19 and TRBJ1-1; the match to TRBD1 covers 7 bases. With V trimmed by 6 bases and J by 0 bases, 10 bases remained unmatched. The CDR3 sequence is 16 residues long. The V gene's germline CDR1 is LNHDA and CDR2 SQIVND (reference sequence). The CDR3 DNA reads TGTGCCAGTAGCTACGGGGACAGTATCATGAACACTGAAGCTTTCTTT. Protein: CASSYGDSIMNTEAFF. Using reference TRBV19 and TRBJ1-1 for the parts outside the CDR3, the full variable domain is DGGITQSPKYLFRKEGQNVTLSCEQNLNHDAMYWYRQDPGQGLRLIYYSQIVNDFQKGDIAEGYSVSREKKESFPLTVTSAQKNPTAFYLCASSYGDSIMNTEAFFGQGTRLTVV.

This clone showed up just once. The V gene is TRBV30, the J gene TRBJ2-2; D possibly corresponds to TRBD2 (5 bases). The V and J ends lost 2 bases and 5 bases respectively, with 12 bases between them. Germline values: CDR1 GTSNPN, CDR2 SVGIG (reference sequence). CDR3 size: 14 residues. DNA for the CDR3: TGTGCCTGGAGTATGGCTGGACTGACCGGGGAGCTGTTTTTT. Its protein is CAWSMAGLTGELFF. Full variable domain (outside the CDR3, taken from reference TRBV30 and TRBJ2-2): SQTIHQWPATLVQPVGSPLSLECTVEGTSNPNLYWYRQAAGRGLQLLFYSVGIGQISSEVPQNLSASRPQDRQFILSSKKLLLSDSGFYLCAWSMAGLTGELFFGEGSRLTVL.

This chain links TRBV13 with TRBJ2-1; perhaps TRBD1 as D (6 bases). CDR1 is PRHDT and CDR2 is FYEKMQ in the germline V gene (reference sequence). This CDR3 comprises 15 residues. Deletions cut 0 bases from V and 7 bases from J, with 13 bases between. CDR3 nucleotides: TGTGCCAGCAGCTTAGGACAGGGCCTTGCAAATGAGCAGTTCTTC. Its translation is CASSLGQGLANEQFF.

CDR3 nucleotide sequence: TGTGCCAGCAGCCAACCACTAGGCCCCCGGGCCTACGAGCAGTACTTC. This gives the protein CASSQPLGPRAYEQYF. The genes are TRBV14 and TRBJ2-7; D may be TRBD2 (5 bases). In germline, CDR1 is SGHDN, CDR2 FVKESK. Between the trimmed V and J ends, which lost 2 bases and 2 bases, there was a span of 16 bases. The CDR3 has 16 amino acids.

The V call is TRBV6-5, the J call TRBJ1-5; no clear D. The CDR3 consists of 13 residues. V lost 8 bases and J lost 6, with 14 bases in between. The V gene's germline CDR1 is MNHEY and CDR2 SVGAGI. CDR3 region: CASSAVPGQPQHF. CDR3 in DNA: TGTGCCAGCTCCGCGGTTCCGGGTCAGCCCCAGCATTTT.

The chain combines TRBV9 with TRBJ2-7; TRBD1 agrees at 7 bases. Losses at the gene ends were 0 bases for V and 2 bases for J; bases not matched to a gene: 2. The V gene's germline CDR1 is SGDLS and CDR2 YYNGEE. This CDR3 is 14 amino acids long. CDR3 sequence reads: CASSVATGAYEQYF. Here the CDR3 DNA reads TGTGCCAGCAGCGTAGCAACAGGGGCCTACGAGCAGTACTTC.

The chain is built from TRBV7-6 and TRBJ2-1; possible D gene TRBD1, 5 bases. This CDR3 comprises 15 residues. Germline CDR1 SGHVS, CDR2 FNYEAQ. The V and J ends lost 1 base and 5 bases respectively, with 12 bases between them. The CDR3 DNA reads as TGTGCCAGCAGCTTAGAGGCAGGGTTTAACAATGAGCAGTTCTTC. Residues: CASSLEAGFNNEQFF.

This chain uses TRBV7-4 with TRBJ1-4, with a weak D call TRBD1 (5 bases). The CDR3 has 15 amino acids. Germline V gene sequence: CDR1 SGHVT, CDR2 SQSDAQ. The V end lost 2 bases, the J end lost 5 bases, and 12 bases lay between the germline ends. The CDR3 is CASSLSRAPNEKLFF. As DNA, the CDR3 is TGTGCCAGCAGCTTAAGCAGGGCCCCAAATGAAAAACTGTTTTTT.

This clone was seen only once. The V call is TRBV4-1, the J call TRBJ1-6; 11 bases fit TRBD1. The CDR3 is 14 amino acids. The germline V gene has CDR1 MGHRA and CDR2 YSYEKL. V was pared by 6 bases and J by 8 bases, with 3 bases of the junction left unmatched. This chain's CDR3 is CASRKGQGDSPLHF. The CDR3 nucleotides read TGCGCCAGCAGGAAGGGACAGGGGGATTCACCCCTCCACTTT.

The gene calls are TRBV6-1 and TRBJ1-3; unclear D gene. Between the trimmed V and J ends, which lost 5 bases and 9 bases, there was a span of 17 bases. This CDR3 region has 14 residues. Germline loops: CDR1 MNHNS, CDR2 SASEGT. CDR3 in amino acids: CASSSVESEATIYF. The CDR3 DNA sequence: TGTGCCAGCAGTTCGGTGGAGTCGGAGGCCACCATATATTTT.

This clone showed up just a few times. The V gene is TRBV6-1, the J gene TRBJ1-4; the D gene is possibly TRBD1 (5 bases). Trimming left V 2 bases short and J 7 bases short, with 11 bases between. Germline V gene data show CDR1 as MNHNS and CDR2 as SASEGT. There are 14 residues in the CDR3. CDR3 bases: TGTGCCAGCAGTGAACCGGGGGGGAGTGAAAAACTGTTTTTT. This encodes CASSEPGGSEKLFF.

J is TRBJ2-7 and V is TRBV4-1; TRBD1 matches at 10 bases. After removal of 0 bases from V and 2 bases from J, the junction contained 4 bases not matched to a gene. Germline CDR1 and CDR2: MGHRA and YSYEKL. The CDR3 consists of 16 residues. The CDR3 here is CASSQDQGQGTYEQYF. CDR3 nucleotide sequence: TGCGCCAGCAGCCAAGACCAGGGACAGGGGACCTACGAGCAGTACTTC.

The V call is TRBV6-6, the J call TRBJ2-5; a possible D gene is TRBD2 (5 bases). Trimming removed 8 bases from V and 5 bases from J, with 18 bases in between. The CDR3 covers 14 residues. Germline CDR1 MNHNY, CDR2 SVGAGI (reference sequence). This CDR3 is CASGGVSNRETQYF. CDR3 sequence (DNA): TGTGCCAGCGGAGGTGTCTCCAACCGGGAGACCCAGTACTTC.

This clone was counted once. The CDR3 region is CASSPTDRGNTIYF. The CDR3 region has the DNA TGTGCCAGCAGCCCTACCGACAGGGGAAACACCATATATTTT. J is TRBJ1-3 and V is TRBV7-9, with D possibly matching TRBD1 (6 bases). CDR3 length equals 14 residues. The ends were cut back, 5 bases at V and 4 bases at J, with 12 bases in the middle. Germline lookup yields CDR1 SEHNR and CDR2 FQNEAQ (reference sequence).

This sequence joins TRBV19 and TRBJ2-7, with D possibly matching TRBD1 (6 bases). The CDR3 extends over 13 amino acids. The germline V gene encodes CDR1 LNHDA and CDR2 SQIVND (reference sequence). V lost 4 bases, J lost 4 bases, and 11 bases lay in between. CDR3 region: CASSNGGSYEQYF. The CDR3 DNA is TGTGCCAGTAGTAATGGGGGCTCATACGAGCAGTACTTC.

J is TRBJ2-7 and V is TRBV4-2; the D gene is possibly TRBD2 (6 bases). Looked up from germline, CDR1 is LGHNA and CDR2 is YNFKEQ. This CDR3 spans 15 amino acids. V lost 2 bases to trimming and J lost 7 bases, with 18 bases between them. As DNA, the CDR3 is TGTGCCAGCAGCCAAACGGGACTGGAGGGTGGGGAGCAGTACTTC. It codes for CASSQTGLEGGEQYF.